A selection of T cell receptor beta chains follows, all from one sample in a study of blood T cells in healthy people across ages. TCRdb re-derived calls from the 5' RACE reads in MiXCR, one entry per CDR3 protein. The sample yields hundreds of thousands of distinct CDR3 sequences, less than 40% seen once. Sequenced: blood. Every receptor here comes from a woman older than 75 in good health. Both conserved end residues are part of each CDR3. D genes are given only for firm matches. Size is stated for part of the rows, as once, few or many counts, or as a class when the clone is expanded.

j_call v_call d_call clone_size cdr3_aa cdr3_nt
TRBJ2-3 TRBV9 TRBD2 NA CASSVTSGGETDTQYF TGTGCCAGCAGCGTAACTAGCGGGGGGGAGACAGATACGCAGTATTTT
TRBJ1-2 TRBV5-5 NA NA CASSRSGTLAGYTF TGTGCCAGCAGCCGGTCAGGGACTTTAGCCGGCTACACCTTC
TRBJ1-2 TRBV20-1 NA many CSAREGGRGRYGYTF TGCAGTGCTCGGGAAGGCGGCAGGGGACGCTATGGCTACACCTTC
TRBJ1-5 TRBV20-1 NA NA CRALGGVQPQHF TGCAGGGCTCTCGGAGGAGTTCAGCCCCAGCATTTT
TRBJ1-2 TRBV7-3 TRBD1 many CASSLPTGSGYTF TGTGCCAGCAGCTTACCGACAGGGAGTGGCTACACCTTC
TRBJ2-3 TRBV15 NA many CATSRVTQGRADTQYF TGTGCCACCAGCAGAGTTACCCAGGGAAGGGCAGATACGCAGTATTTT
TRBJ2-3 TRBV11-2 NA NA CASSPRTRSADTQYF TGTGCCAGCAGCCCTCGGACCAGATCCGCAGATACGCAGTATTTT
TRBJ2-7 TRBV7-9 TRBD2 many CASSFPSGGAYEQYF TGTGCCAGCAGCTTTCCTAGCGGGGGGGCCTACGAGCAGTACTTC
TRBJ2-1 TRBV6-2/TRBV6-3 NA many CASSYRPDSGSNEQFF TGTGCCAGCAGTTACCGCCCCGATTCCGGGTCCAATGAGCAGTTCTTC
TRBJ2-5 TRBV5-6 NA NA CASSDRTRGGETQYF TGTGCCAGCAGCGATCGCACCAGGGGTGGGGAGACCCAGTACTTC
TRBJ1-2 TRBV5-1 TRBD1 NA CTSSLATGNGYTF TGCACCAGCAGCTTGGCGACAGGGAATGGCTACACCTTC
TRBJ2-3 TRBV20-1 NA many CTMAHQADTQYF TGCACCATGGCCCATCAGGCAGATACGCAGTATTTT
TRBJ2-7 TRBV7-8 NA few CASSLEASSYEQYF TGTGCCAGCAGCTTAGAAGCAAGCTCCTACGAGCAGTACTTC
TRBJ2-4 TRBV6-5 NA few CASRAGNIQYF TGTGCCAGCAGGGCCGGGAACATTCAGTACTTC
TRBJ2-3 TRBV7-3 TRBD2 many CASSLSSGGLGTDTQYF TGTGCCAGCAGCTTATCTAGCGGGGGTCTCGGCACAGATACGCAGTATTTT
TRBJ2-3 TRBV12-3/TRBV12-4 NA NA CASKLGGNTDTQYF TGTGCCAGCAAGTTAGGCGGGAACACAGATACGCAGTATTTT
TRBJ2-3 TRBV7-2 NA many CASSLRGQGTDTQYF TGTGCCAGCAGCTTGCGGGGGCAGGGCACAGATACGCAGTATTTT
TRBJ2-1 TRBV20-1 NA many CSAAPGGAGYHNEQFF TGCAGTGCTGCTCCGGGCGGCGCGGGGTACCACAATGAGCAGTTCTTC
TRBJ1-1 TRBV12-3/TRBV12-4 TRBD1 many CASSPDRGSTEAFF TGTGCCAGCTCCCCAGACAGGGGAAGCACTGAAGCTTTCTTT
TRBJ1-2 TRBV12-3/TRBV12-4 NA many CASSLRGWGGYTF TGTGCCAGCAGTTTACGGGGTTGGGGGGGCTACACCTTC
TRBJ2-7 TRBV4-1 TRBD2 many CASSHRSGGAYEQYF TGCGCCAGCAGCCACAGGAGCGGGGGGGCCTACGAGCAGTACTTC
TRBJ1-2 TRBV9 NA NA CASSVATGSNYGYTF TGTGCCAGCAGCGTAGCTACAGGGAGCAACTATGGCTACACCTTC
TRBJ1-5 TRBV2 NA few CASSEQPNQPQHF TGTGCCAGCAGTGAACAGCCAAATCAGCCCCAGCATTTT
TRBJ2-6 TRBV28 NA many CASSLERRAPMNVLTF TGTGCCAGCAGTTTAGAAAGAAGGGCCCCCATGAACGTCCTGACTTTC
TRBJ2-7 TRBV6-5 TRBD1 once CASRQGVYEQYF TGTGCCTCCAGACAGGGGGTTTACGAGCAGTACTTC
TRBJ2-3 TRBV5-1 NA few CASSWPGSTDTQYF TGCGCCAGCAGCTGGCCGGGAAGCACAGATACGCAGTATTTT
TRBJ2-7 TRBV29-1 TRBD2 NA CSVASGGPYEQYF TGCAGCGTTGCTAGCGGGGGCCCCTACGAGCAGTACTTC
TRBJ1-1 TRBV9 NA NA CASSVSVSGAEAFF TGTGCCAGCAGCGTTAGCGTATCGGGTGCTGAAGCTTTCTTT
TRBJ1-4 TRBV29-1 TRBD1 NA CSVAEGTGGGKLFF TGCAGCGTTGCAGAAGGGACAGGGGGCGGAAAACTGTTTTTT
TRBJ2-1 TRBV6-1 TRBD2 many CASRFVGGSNEQFF TGTGCCAGCAGATTCGTGGGGGGGAGTAACGAGCAGTTCTTC
TRBJ2-5 TRBV20-1 NA once CSARVSRPQETQYF TGCAGTGCTAGAGTTAGTCGTCCTCAAGAGACCCAGTACTTC
TRBJ2-7 TRBV5-1 NA many CASSLGSRSFPLEQYF TGCGCCAGCAGCTTGGGTAGCCGGTCTTTCCCTCTCGAGCAGTACTTC
TRBJ2-1 TRBV30 NA many CALGRGPSYNEQFF TGTGCTCTAGGGCGGGGCCCTTCCTACAATGAGCAGTTCTTC
TRBJ2-7 TRBV27 TRBD2 many CASLGLAGGPSVEQYF TGTGCCAGCCTAGGACTAGCGGGGGGGCCCTCGGTCGAGCAGTACTTC
TRBJ2-1 TRBV28 NA NA CASSVSEGLGREQFF TGTGCCAGCAGTGTTAGCGAGGGCCTCGGAAGGGAGCAGTTCTTC
TRBJ2-2 TRBV12-3/TRBV12-4 NA NA CASIKGDTGELFF TGTGCCAGCATTAAGGGAGACACCGGGGAGCTGTTTTTT
TRBJ1-4 TRBV9 NA NA CASSERDISPKLFF TGTGCCAGCAGCGAGCGGGACATAAGCCCGAAACTGTTTTTT